This T cell receptor beta chain originates from a study of cytomegalovirus exposure and HLA in healthy donors. Study conclusions and caveats: Rare sequences made up most TCRs, while some public TCRs were found in many donors.

The V end was cut by 2 bases, the J end by 5 bases, with 6 bases between. The CDR3 extends over 12 amino acids. Germline V gives CDR1 MNHEY, CDR2 SVGAGI. The PCR employed 60 Vbeta primers together with 13 Jbeta primers. Profiled with immunoSEQ multiplex PCR; TCRdb holds only in-frame clones, not every one. The data show 150,000 to 250,000 clones, roughly 85% seen once. A remark on this clone: What it recognizes is unknown.

Sequenced input: PBMCs. The chain employs TRBV6-5 and TRBJ1-1; no firm D call. The source of this sequence is a woman younger than 45 in good health and CMV-seropositive. CDR3 sequence reads: CASSYGPTEAFF. CDR3 coding DNA: TGTGCCAGCAGTTACGGCCCAACTGAAGCTTTCTTT.